This T cell receptor (beta chain) comes out of a study of blood T cell repertoires in COVID-19. Study details: Whether acute or convalescent, the COVID-19 samples came from the United States, Italy and Spain.

Germline loops: CDR1 SGHVS, CDR2 FNYEAQ. Trimming took off 0 bases at V and 8 bases at J, with 7 bases between the two ends. The CDR3 has 12 residues. The authors' processing: Amplified reference gene primers provided the basis for estimating nucleated cell counts. Using immunoSEQ multiplex PCR, the repertoire was profiled, and TCRdb retains in-frame clones only, with some absent. The DNA gave D and trimming, while V, J and clone size come from that table. The sample consists of 55,000 to 65,000 clones, roughly 88% of them appearing once. V and J are TRBV7-6 and TRBJ1-2, with unresolved D. The TCR comes from a human donor in a cohort sampled during active COVID-19. The sample consisted of peripheral blood. Here the CDR3 reads CASSLASSGYTF. CDR3 bases: TGTGCCAGCAGCTTAGCGTCCTCCGGCTACACCTTC.